This TCR beta chain was obtained from a study of monozygotic twins with inflammatory bowel disease. Study results and caveats: Patient repertoires may have gained variability from differing immunosuppressive treatments. Other individuals had fewer clonotypes in common with IBD patients than with healthy twins, especially with disease activity.

TCRdb reworked the 5' RACE reads into one entry per CDR3 protein, no DNA. This repertoire comprises just over 300,000 distinct CDR3 sequences; its ten largest clones make up roughly 5.8%. Germline V lookup: CDR1 MNHEY, CDR2 SMNVEV (reference sequence). This CDR3 comprises 15 residues. Details on this clonotype: Antigen: not known.

The sample comprised blood. The receptor comes from a human donor with ulcerative colitis or Crohn's disease, or a healthy co-twin of an affected twin (not recorded which). The chain recombines TRBV27 with TRBJ2-3; the TCRdb call, TRBD2, lacks DNA for checking. The chain's CDR3 is CASSLITSGRDKQYF.